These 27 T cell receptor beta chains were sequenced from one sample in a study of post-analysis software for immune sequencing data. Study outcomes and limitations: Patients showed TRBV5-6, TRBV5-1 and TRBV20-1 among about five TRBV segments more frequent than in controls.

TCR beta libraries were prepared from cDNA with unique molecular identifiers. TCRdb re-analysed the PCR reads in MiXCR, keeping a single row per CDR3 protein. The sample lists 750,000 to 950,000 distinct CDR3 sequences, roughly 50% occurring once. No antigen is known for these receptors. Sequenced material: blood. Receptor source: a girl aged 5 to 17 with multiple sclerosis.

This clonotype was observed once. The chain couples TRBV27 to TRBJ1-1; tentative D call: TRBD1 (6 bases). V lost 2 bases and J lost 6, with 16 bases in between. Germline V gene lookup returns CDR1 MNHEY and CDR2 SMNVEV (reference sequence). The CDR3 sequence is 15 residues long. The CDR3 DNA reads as TGTGCCAGCAGTTTAAACAGGGATATGCAACCTGAAGCTTTCTTT. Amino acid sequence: CASSLNRDMQPEAFF.

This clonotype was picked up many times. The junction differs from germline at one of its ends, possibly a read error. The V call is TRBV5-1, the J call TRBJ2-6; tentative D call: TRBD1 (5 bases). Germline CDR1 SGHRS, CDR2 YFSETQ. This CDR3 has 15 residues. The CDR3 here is CASSLGASGANVLTF. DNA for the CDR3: TGTGCCAGCAGCCTAGGGGCCTCTGGGGCCAACGTCCTGACTTTC. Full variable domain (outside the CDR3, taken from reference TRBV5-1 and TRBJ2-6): KAGVTQTPRYLIKTRGQQVTLSCSPISGHRSVSWYQQTPGQGLQFLFEYFSETQRNKGNFPGRFSGRQFSNSRSEMNVSTLELGDSALYLCASSLGASGANVLTFGAGSRLTVL.

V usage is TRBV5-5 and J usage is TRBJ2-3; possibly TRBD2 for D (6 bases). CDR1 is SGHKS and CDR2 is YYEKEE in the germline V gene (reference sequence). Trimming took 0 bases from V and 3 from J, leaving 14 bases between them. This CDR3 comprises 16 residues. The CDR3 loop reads CASSLVGGPQTDTQYF. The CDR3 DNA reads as TGTGCCAGCAGCTTGGTCGGGGGACCCCAAACAGATACGCAGTATTTT.

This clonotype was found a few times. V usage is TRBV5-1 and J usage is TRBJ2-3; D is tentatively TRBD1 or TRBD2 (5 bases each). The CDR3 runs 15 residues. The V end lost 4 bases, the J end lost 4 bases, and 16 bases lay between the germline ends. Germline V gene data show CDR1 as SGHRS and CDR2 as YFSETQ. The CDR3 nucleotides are TGCGCCAGCAGCCGTACCGGGGCTTGGGCAGATACGCAGTATTTT. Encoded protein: CASSRTGAWADTQYF.

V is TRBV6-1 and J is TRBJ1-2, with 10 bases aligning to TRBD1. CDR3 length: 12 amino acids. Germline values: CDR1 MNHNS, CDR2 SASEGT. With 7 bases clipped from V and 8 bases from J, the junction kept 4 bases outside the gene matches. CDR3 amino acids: CASTDRGHGYTF. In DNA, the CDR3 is TGTGCCAGCACTGACAGGGGGCACGGCTACACCTTC.

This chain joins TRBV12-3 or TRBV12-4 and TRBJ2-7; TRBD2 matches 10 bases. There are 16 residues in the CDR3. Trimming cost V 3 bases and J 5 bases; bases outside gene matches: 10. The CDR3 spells CASSLILAGVSNEQYF. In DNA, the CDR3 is TGTGCCAGCAGTTTGATCCTAGCGGGAGTAAGTAACGAGCAGTACTTC.

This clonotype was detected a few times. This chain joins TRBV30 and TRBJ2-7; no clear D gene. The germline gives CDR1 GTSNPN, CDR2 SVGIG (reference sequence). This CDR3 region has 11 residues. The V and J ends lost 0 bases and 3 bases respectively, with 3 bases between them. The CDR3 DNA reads TGTGCCTGGAGTGTTAACTACGAGCAGTACTTC. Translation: CAWSVNYEQYF.

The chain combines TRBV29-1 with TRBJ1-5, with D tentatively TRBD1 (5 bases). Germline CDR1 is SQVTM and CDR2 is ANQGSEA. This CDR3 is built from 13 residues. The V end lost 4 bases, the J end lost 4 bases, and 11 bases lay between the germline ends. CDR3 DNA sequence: TGCAGCGTTGCTGGGGGACCGAATCAGCCCCAGCATTTT. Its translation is CSVAGGPNQPQHF.

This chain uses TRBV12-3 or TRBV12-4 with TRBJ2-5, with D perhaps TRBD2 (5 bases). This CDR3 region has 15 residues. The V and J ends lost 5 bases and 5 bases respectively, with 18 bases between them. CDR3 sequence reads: CASSRSGIPPETQYF. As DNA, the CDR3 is TGTGCCAGCAGTCGTTCGGGGATCCCTCCTGAGACCCAGTACTTC.

CDR3 protein: CSAGPGQIYEQYF. CDR3 sequence (DNA): TGCAGTGCTGGACCGGGACAGATCTACGAGCAGTACTTC. The genes are TRBV20-1 and TRBJ2-7, with 7 bases that match TRBD1. This CDR3 spans 13 amino acids. Losses at the gene ends were 5 bases for V and 3 bases for J; bases not matched to a gene: 7. Germline CDR1 reads DFQATT; CDR2 reads SNEGSKA (reference sequence).

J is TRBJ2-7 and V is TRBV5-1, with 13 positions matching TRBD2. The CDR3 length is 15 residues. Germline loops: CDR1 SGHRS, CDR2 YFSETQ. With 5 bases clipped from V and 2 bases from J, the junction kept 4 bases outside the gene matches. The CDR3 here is CASREGLAGTYEQYF. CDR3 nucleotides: TGCGCCAGCAGGGAGGGACTAGCGGGGACCTACGAGCAGTACTTC.

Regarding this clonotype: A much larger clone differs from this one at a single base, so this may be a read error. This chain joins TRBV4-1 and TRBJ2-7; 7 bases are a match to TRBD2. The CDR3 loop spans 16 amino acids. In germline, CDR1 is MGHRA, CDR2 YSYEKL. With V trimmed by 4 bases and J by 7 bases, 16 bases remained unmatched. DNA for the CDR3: TGCGCCAGCAGCCGAGATGTCGCTAGCGGTCCTGTGGAGCAGTACTTC. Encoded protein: CASSRDVASGPVEQYF.

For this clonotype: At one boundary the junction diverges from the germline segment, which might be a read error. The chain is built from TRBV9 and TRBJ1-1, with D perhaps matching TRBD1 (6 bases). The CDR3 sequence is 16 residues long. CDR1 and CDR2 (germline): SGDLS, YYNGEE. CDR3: CASSVGAAGVNSEAFF. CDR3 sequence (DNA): TGTGCCAGCAGCGTAGGGGCGGCAGGGGTGAACTCTGAAGCTTTCTTT.

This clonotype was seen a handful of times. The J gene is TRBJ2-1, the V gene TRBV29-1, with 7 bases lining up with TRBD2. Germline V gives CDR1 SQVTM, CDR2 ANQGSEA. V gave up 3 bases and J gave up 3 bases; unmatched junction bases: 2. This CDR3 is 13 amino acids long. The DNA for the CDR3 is TGCAGCGTTGAGCAGCGGGACTACAATGAGCAGTTCTTC. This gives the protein CSVEQRDYNEQFF.

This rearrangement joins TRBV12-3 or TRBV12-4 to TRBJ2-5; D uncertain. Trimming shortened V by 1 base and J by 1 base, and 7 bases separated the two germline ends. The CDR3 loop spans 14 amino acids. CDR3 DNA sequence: TGTGCCAGCAGTTTAGTCCAACTCCAAGAGACCCAGTACTTC. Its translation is CASSLVQLQETQYF.

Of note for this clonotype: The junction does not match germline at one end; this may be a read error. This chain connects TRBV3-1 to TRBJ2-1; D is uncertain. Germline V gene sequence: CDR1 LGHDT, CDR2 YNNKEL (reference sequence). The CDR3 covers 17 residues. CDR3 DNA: TGTGCCGGCAGCCAAGCCCTAGGGCTGAGGTCCTACAATGAGCAGTTCTTC. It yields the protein CAGSQALGLRSYNEQFF.

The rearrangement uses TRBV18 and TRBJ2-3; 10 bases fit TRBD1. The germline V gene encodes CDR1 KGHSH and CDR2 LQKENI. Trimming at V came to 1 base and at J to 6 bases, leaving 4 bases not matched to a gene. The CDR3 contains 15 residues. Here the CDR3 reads CASSPRDRGGDTQYF. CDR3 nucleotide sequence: TGTGCCAGCTCACCACGGGACAGGGGAGGGGATACGCAGTATTTT.

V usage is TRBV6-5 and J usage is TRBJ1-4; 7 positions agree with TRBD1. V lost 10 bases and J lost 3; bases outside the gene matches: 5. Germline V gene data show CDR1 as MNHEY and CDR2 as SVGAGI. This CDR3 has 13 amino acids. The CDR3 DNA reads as TGTGCCACCAGGGGGGCTGCTAATGAAAAACTGTTTTTT. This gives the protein CATRGAANEKLFF.

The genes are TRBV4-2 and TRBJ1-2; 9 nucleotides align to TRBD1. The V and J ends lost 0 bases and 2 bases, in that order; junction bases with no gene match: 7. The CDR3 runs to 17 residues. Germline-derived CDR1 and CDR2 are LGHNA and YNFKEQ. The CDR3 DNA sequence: TGTGCCAGCAGCCAAGATGGGCGCGGGACAGGGAACTATGGCTACACCTTC. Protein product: CASSQDGRGTGNYGYTF.

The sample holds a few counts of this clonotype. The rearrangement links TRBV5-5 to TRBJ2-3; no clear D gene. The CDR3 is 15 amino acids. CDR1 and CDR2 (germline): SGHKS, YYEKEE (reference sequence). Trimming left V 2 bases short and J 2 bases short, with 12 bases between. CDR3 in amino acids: CASSLIGLNTDTQYF. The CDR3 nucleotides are TGTGCCAGCAGCTTAATCGGCCTTAACACAGATACGCAGTATTTT.

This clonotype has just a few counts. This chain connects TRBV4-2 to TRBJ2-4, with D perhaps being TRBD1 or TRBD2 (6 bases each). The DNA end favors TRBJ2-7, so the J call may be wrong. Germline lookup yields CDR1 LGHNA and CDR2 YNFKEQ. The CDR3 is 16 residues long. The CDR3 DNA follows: TGTGCCAGCAGCCAAGATCGACAGGCGGGGTACTACGAGCAGTACTTC. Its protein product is CASSQDRQAGYYEQYF.

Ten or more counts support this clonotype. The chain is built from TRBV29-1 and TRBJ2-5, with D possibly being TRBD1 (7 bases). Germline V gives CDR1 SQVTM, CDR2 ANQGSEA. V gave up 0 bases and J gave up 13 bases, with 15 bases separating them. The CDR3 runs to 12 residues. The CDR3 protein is CSVEDRGETAYF. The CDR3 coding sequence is TGCAGCGTTGAAGACAGGGGGGAGACCGCGTACTTC.

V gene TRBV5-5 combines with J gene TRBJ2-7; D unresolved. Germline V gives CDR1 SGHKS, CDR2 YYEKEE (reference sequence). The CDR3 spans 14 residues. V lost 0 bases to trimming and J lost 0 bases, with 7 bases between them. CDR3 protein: CASSLDQTSYEQYF. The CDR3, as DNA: TGTGCCAGCAGCTTGGATCAGACCTCCTACGAGCAGTACTTC.

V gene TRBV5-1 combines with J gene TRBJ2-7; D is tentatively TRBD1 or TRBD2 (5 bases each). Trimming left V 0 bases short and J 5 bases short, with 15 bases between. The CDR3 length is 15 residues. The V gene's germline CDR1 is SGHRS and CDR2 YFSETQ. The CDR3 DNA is TGCGCCAGCAGCTTGGGCCGTGGGGGTACTCACGAGCAGTACTTC. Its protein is CASSLGRGGTHEQYF.

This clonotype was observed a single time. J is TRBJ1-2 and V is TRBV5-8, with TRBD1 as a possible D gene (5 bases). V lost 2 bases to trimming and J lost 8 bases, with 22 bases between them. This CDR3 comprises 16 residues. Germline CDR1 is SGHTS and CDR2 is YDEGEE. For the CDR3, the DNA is TGTGCCAGCAGCTTCTGGACAAGCTATCGGGATGGCGGCTACACCTTC. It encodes CASSFWTSYRDGGYTF.

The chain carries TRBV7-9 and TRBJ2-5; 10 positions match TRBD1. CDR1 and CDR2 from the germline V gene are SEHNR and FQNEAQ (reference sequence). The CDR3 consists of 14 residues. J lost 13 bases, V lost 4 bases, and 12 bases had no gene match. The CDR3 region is CASSSGTGACERYF. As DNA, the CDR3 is TGTGCCAGCAGCTCCGGGACAGGGGCCTGCGAGCGGTACTTC. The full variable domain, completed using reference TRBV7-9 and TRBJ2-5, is DTGVSQNPRHKITKRGQNVTFRCDPISEHNRLYWYRQTLGQGPEFLTYFQNEAQLEKSRLLSDRFSAERPKGSFSTLEIQRTEQGDSAMYLCASSSGTGACERYFGPGTRLLVL.

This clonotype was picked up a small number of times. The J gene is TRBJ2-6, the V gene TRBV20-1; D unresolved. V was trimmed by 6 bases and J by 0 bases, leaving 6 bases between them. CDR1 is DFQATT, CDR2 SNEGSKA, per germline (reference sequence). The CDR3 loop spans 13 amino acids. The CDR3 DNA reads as TGCAGTGCGCAAATCTCTGGGGCCAACGTCCTGACTTTC. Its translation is CSAQISGANVLTF.